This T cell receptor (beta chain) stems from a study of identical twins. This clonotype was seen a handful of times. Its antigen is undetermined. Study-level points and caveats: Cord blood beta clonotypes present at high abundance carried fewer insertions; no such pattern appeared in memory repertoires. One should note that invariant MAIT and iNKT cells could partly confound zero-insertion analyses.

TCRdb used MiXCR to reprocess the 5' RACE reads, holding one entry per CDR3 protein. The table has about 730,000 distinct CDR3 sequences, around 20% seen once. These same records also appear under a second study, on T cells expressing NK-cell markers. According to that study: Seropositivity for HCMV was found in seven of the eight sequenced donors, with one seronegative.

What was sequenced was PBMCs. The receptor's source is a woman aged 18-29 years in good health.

CDR3 protein: CASSQSISNTEAFF. In DNA form, the CDR3 reads TGTGCCAGCAGCCAATCAATATCTAACACTGAAGCTTTCTTT. The chain employs TRBV11-3 and TRBJ1-1; D is unresolved. The V gene's germline CDR1 is SGHNT and CDR2 YENEEA. The CDR3 is 14 amino acids. V was pared by 5 bases and J by 2 bases, with 12 bases between.